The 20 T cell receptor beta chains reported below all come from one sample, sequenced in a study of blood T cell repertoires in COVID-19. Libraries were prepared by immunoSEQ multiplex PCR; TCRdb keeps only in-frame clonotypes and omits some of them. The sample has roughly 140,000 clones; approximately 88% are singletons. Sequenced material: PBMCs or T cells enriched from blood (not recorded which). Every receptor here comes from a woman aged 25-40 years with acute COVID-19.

The CDR3 loop is CASSLGLAGGWQAGDTQYF. CDR3 bases: TGTGCCAGCAGCCTTGGACTAGCGGGAGGATGGCAGGCAGGAGATACGCAGTATTTT. This chain joins TRBV7-9 and TRBJ2-3, with 14 bases lining up with TRBD2. This CDR3 has 19 residues. The germline V gene encodes CDR1 SEHNR and CDR2 FQNEAQ (reference sequence). The J segment lost 5 bases and the V segment lost 5 bases, leaving 15 bases of the junction unmatched. Variable domain in full (rest from reference TRBV7-9 and TRBJ2-3): DTGVSQNPRHKITKRGQNVTFRCDPISEHNRLYWYRQTLGQGPEFLTYFQNEAQLEKSRLLSDRFSAERPKGSFSTLEIQRTEQGDSAMYLCASSLGLAGGWQAGDTQYFGPGTRLTVL.

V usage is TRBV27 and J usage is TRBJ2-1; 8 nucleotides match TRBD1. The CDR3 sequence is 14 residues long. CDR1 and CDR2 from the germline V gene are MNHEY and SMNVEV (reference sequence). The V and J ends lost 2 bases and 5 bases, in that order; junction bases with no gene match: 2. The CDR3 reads CASSLGTGHNEQFF. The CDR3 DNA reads TGTGCCAGCAGTTTAGGGACAGGACACAATGAGCAGTTCTTC.

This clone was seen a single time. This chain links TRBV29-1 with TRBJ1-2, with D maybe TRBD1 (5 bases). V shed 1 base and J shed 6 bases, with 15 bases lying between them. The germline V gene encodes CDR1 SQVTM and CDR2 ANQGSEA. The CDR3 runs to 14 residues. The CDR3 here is CSVEVETVTDGYTF. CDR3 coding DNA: TGCAGCGTTGAAGTCGAGACAGTGACGGATGGCTACACCTTC.

The CDR3 protein is CATSSRISGTTGELFF. The DNA for the CDR3 is TGTGCCACCAGCAGCCGTATTAGCGGGACTACCGGGGAGCTGTTTTTT. This chain connects TRBV15 to TRBJ2-2, with 8 bases that match TRBD2. The germline V gene encodes CDR1 LNHNV and CDR2 YYDKDF (reference sequence). Losses at the gene ends were 3 bases for V and 5 bases for J; bases not matched to a gene: 8. The CDR3 runs to 16 residues.

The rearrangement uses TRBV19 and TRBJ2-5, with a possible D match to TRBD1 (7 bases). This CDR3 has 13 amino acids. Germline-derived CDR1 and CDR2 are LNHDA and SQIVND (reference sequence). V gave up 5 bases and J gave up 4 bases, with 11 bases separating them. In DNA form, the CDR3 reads TGTGCCAGTAGTTGGCAGGGGGGAGAGACCCAGTACTTC. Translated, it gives CASSWQGGETQYF.

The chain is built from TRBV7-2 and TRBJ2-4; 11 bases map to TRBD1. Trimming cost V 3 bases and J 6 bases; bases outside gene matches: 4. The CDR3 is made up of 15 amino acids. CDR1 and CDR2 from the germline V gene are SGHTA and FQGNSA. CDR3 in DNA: TGTGCCAGCAGCTTTACGGGGACAGGGGGAAACATTCAGTACTTC. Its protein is CASSFTGTGGNIQYF.

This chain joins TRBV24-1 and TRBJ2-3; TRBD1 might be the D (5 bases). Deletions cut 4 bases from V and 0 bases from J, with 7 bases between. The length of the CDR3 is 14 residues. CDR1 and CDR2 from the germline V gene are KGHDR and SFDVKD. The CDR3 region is CATSEGASTDTQYF. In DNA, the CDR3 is TGTGCCACCAGTGAAGGGGCCAGCACAGATACGCAGTATTTT.

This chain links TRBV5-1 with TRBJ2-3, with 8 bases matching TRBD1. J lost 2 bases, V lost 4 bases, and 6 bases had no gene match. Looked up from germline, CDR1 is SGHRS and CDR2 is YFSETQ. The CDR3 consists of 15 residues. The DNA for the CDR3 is TGCGCCAGCAGCATCGGGACAGGCAACACAGATACGCAGTATTTT. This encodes CASSIGTGNTDTQYF.

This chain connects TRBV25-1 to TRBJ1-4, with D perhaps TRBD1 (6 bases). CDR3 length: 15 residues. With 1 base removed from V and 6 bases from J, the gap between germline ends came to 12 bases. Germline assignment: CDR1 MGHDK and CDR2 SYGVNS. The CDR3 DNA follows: TGTGCCAGCAGTGAATTGGGGGCCAGGGATGAAAAACTGTTTTTT. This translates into CASSELGARDEKLFF. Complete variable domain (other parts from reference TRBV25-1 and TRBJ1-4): EADIYQTPRYLVIGTGKKITLECSQTMGHDKMYWYQQDPGMELHLIHYSYGVNSTEKGDLSSESTVSRIRTEHFPLTLESARPSHTSQYLCASSELGARDEKLFFGSGTQLSVL.

The CDR3 reads CASSLASSSYNEQFF. The CDR3 coding sequence is TGCGCCAGCAGCTTGGCTAGCAGCTCCTACAATGAGCAGTTCTTC. The chain couples TRBV5-1 to TRBJ2-1; D may be TRBD2 (5 bases). The length of the CDR3 is 15 residues. CDR1 is SGHRS and CDR2 is YFSETQ in the germline V gene. Trimming pared 0 bases from V and 0 bases from J, leaving 7 bases between.

Here the CDR3 DNA reads TGCGCCAGCAGTCCGGGACTAGCGGGGGTCTACGAGCAGTACTTC. It specifies CASSPGLAGVYEQYF. V usage is TRBV5-1 and J usage is TRBJ2-7, with 14 bases identical to TRBD2. V lost 5 bases to trimming and J lost 3 bases; unmatched junction nucleotides: 4. The length of the CDR3 is 15 residues. CDR1 and CDR2 (germline): SGHRS, YFSETQ.

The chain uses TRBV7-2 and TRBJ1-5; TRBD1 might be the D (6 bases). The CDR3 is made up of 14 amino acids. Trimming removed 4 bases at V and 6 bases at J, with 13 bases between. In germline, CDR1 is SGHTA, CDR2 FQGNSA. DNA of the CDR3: TGTGCCAGCAGCTCCACAGGGTGGGGTCAGCCCCAGCATTTT. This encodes CASSSTGWGQPQHF.

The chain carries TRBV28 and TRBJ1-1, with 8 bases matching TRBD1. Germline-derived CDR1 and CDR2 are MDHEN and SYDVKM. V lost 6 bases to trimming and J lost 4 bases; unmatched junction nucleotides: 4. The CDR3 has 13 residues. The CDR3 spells CASRTGEGTEAFF. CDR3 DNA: TGTGCCAGCAGGACAGGGGAAGGCACTGAAGCTTTCTTT. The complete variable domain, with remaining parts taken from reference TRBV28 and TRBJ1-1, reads DVKVTQSSRYLVKRTGEKVFLECVQDMDHENMFWYRQDPGLGLRLIYFSYDVKMKEKGDIPEGYSVSREKKERFSLILESASTNQTSMYLCASRTGEGTEAFFGQGTRLTVV.

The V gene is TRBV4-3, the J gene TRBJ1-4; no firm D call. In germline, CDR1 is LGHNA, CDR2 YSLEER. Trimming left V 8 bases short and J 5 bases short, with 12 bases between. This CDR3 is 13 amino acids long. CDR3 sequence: CASSYRPNEKLFF. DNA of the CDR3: TGCGCCAGCTCCTACAGACCCAATGAAAAACTGTTTTTT.

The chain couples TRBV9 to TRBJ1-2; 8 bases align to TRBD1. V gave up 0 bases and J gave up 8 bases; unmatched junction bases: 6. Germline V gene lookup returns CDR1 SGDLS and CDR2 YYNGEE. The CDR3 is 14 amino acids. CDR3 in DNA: TGTGCCAGCAGCGTAGTGCCAGGGGGCGGCGGCTACACCTTC. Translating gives CASSVVPGGGGYTF. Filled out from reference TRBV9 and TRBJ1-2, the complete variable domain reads DSGVTQTPKHLITATGQRVTLRCSPRSGDLSVYWYQQSLDQGLQFLIQYYNGEERAKGNILERFSAQQFPDLHSELNLSSLELGDSALYFCASSVVPGGGGYTFGSGTRLTVV.

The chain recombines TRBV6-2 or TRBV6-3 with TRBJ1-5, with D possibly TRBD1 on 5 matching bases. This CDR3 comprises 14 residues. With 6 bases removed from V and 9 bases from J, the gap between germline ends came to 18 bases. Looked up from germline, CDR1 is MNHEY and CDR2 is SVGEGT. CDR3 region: CASSQSRGHAPQHF. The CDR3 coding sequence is TGTGCCAGCAGCCAGTCCCGAGGACATGCGCCCCAGCATTTT.

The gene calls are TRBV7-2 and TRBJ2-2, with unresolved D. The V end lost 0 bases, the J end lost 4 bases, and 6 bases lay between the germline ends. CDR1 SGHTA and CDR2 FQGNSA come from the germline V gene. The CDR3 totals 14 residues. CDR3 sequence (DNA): TGTGCCAGCAGCTTAGCGCCGGGCACCGGGGAGCTGTTTTTT. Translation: CASSLAPGTGELFF.

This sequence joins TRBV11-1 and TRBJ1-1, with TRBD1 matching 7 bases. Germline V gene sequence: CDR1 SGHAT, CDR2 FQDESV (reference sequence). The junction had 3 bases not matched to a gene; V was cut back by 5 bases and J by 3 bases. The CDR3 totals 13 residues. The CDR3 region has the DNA TGTGCCAGCAGCCTCGACAGGGACACTGAAGCTTTCTTT. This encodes CASSLDRDTEAFF.

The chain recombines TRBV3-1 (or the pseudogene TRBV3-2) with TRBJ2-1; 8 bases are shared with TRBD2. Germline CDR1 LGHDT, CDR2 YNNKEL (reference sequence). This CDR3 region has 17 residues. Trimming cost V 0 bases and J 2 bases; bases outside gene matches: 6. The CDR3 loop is CASSQDRPAGAYNEQFF. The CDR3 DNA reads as TGTGCCAGCAGCCAAGATAGGCCAGCGGGAGCCTACAATGAGCAGTTCTTC.

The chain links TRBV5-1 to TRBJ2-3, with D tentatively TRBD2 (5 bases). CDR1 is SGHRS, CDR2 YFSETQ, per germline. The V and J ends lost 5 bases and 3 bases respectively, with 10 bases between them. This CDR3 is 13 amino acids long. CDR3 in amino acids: CASRAGITDTQYF. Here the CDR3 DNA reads TGCGCCAGCAGGGCCGGGATAACAGATACGCAGTATTTT.